These 10 T cell receptor beta chains were sequenced from one sample in a study of CD8+ T cells in alopecia areata. Investigators isolated RNA and reverse transcribed it into cDNA to act as the sequencing template. The data were produced by immunoSEQ multiplex PCR, yet TCRdb's version contains in-frame clones alone and is incomplete. Among around 120,000 clones, about 46% were seen once, and the ten largest hold about 10%. Sequencing was carried out using NKG2D-low CD8+ T cells sorted from blood. The receptors originated from a human donor with alopecia areata.

On this clone: The same CDR3 is also encoded by other DNA sequences in this sample. The chain recombines TRBV27 with TRBJ2-5; no firm D call. CDR3 length: 13 residues. V lost 3 bases, J lost 1 base, and 6 bases lay in between. Germline lookup yields CDR1 MNHEY and CDR2 SMNVEV (reference sequence). Here the CDR3 reads CASSLGFQETQYF. The CDR3 nucleotides read TGTGCCAGCAGTTTGGGTTTCCAAGAGACCCAGTACTTC.

This clone has just a few counts. The rearrangement joins TRBV29-1 to TRBJ2-7; 8 bases map to TRBD1. Trimming took 6 bases from V and 0 from J; bases not matched to a gene: 7. Germline lookup yields CDR1 SQVTM and CDR2 ANQGSEA. CDR3 length: 14 residues. In nucleotides, the CDR3 is TGCAGCGTAGGGACAGGCGCTCTCTCCTACGAGCAGTACTTC. Protein product: CSVGTGALSYEQYF.

In this sample, this clone turned up a few times. The rearrangement links TRBV7-9 to TRBJ2-1; possibly TRBD2 for D (6 bases). Trimming took 8 bases from V and 6 from J, leaving 8 bases between them. From germline, CDR1 is SEHNR and CDR2 FQNEAQ (reference sequence). The CDR3 runs 11 residues. CDR3 sequence reads: CASLRGNEQFF. The CDR3 DNA follows: TGTGCCAGCCTGCGGGGCAATGAGCAGTTCTTC.

There are a few counts of this clone. The same CDR3 can be traced to other DNA sequences in this sample. The CDR3 sequence: CASSQGLEQYF. CDR3 DNA sequence: TGCGCCAGCAGCCAAGGTCTCGAGCAGTACTTC. The chain recombines TRBV4-3 with TRBJ2-7; D is ambiguous. Trimming left V 1 base short and J 6 bases short, with 4 bases between. The CDR3 sequence is 11 residues long. Germline CDR1 reads LGHNA; CDR2 reads YSLEER.

The J gene is TRBJ2-1, the V gene TRBV5-1; the D gene could be TRBD1 or TRBD2 (6 bases each). The length of the CDR3 is 11 residues. CDR1 and CDR2 from the germline V gene are SGHRS and YFSETQ. Trimming removed 4 bases from V and 12 bases from J, with 11 bases in between. CDR3 DNA sequence: TGCGCCAGCAGCGCGGGACAAGGGCAGTTCTTC. Translation: CASSAGQGQFF.

This sequence joins TRBV11-2 and TRBJ2-1; unclear D gene. The germline V gene encodes CDR1 SGHAT and CDR2 FQNNGV. V was pared by 3 bases and J by 5 bases, with 11 bases between. This CDR3 contains 14 residues. The CDR3 coding sequence is TGTGCCAGCAGCTTGATGACATCCAACAATGAGCAGTTCTTC. Its translation is CASSLMTSNNEQFF.

This clone was seen only a few times. Other DNA sequences in the sample encode the same CDR3. The chain employs TRBV30 and TRBJ1-5; 8 bases line up with TRBD1. Losses at the gene ends were 5 bases for V and 1 base for J; bases not matched to a gene: 1. From germline, CDR1 is GTSNPN and CDR2 SVGIG (reference sequence). The CDR3 is 13 residues long. The CDR3 reads CAWSGGSNQPQHF. Here the CDR3 DNA reads TGTGCCTGGTCAGGGGGCAGCAATCAGCCCCAGCATTTT.

The CDR3 is CASSQEGYLTDTQYF. CDR3 DNA sequence: TGTGCCAGCAGCCAAGAGGGGTACCTCACAGATACGCAGTATTTT. The chain employs TRBV4-2 and TRBJ2-3; no firm D call. V was clipped by 0 bases and J by 2 bases, with 9 bases between them. This CDR3 spans 15 amino acids. The germline V gene has CDR1 LGHNA and CDR2 YNFKEQ.

V usage is TRBV15 and J usage is TRBJ2-3; no reliable D call. V lost 0 bases and J 0 bases, leaving 7 bases between the germline ends. Germline lookup yields CDR1 LNHNV and CDR2 YYDKDF (reference sequence). The length of the CDR3 is 15 residues. The CDR3 DNA reads as TGTGCCACCAGCAGAGAACAGCCTAGCACAGATACGCAGTATTTT. Its translation is CATSREQPSTDTQYF.

CDR3 sequence reads: CASSPETATDTQYF. CDR3 DNA: TGTGCCAGCAGCCCGGAAACGGCTACAGATACGCAGTATTTT. V and J are TRBV7-9 and TRBJ2-3; no definite D call. Germline V gives CDR1 SEHNR, CDR2 FQNEAQ (reference sequence). This CDR3 contains 14 residues. Trimming stripped 5 bases from V and 3 bases from J, with 12 bases between.